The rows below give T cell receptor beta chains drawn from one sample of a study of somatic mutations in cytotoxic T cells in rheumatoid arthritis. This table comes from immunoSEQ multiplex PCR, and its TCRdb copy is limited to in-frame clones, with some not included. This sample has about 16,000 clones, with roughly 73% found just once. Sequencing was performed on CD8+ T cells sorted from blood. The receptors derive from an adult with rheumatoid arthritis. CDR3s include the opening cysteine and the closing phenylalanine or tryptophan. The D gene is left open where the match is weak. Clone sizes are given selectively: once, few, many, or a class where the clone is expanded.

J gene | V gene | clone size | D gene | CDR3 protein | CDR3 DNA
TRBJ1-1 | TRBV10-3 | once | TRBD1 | CAIKRLIRGQENTEAFF | TGTGCCATCAAAAGGCTGATCAGGGGGCAGGAGAACACTGAAGCTTTCTTT
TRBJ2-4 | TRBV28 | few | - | CASSTGINIQYF | TGTGCCAGCAGTACCGGGATAAACATTCAGTACTTC
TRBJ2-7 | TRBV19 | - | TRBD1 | CASSNFRDRGDEQYF | TGTGCCAGTAGTAATTTCCGGGACAGGGGCGACGAGCAGTACTTC
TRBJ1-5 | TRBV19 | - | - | CASSFKTVYSNQPQHF | TGTGCCAGTAGTTTTAAGACGGTCTATAGCAATCAGCCCCAGCATTTT
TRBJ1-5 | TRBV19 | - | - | CASSLERGNQPQHF | TGTGCCAGTAGTCTTGAAAGGGGCAATCAGCCCCAGCATTTT
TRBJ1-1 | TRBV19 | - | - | CATSPGNTEAFF | TGTGCCACCTCCCCCGGGAACACTGAAGCTTTCTTT
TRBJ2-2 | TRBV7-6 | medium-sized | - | CASSSRGELFF | TGTGCCAGCAGCTCCCGAGGGGAGCTGTTTTTT
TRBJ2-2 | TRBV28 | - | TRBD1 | CASSRTGDTGELFF | TGTGCCAGCAGCCGCACAGGGGACACCGGGGAGCTGTTTTTT
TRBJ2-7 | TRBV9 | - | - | CASSALSGEQYF | TGTGCCAGCAGCGCCTTATCTGGCGAGCAGTACTTC
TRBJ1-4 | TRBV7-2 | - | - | CASSVDSGHGEKLFF | TGTGCCAGCAGCGTCGACTCAGGGCATGGTGAAAAACTGTTTTTT
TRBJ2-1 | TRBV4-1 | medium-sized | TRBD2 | CASSLTSGSHNEQFF | TGCGCCAGCAGCCTGACTAGCGGGAGCCACAATGAGCAGTTCTTC
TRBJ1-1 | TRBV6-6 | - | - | CASTNRADPRDEAFF | TGTGCCAGCACAAACAGGGCCGACCCTCGGGATGAAGCTTTCTTT
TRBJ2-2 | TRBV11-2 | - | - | CASSSLAERWTGELFF | TGTGCCAGCAGTTCCTTGGCGGAGCGTTGGACCGGGGAGCTGTTTTTT
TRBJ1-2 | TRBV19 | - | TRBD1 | CATLEGQGRLGGYTF | TGTGCCACCCTCGAAGGACAGGGGAGATTAGGAGGCTACACCTTC
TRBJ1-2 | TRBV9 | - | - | CASSPPNRASYGYTF | TGTGCCAGCAGCCCCCCGAACAGGGCCAGCTATGGCTACACCTTC
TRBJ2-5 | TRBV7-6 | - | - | CASSLTQETQYF | TGTGCCAGCAGCTTAACCCAAGAGACCCAGTACTTC
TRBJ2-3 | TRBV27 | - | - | CASSLILKTGADTQYF | TGTGCCAGCAGTTTAATACTGAAGACCGGAGCAGATACGCAGTATTTT
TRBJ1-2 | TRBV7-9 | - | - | CASSRGQIGGYGYTF | TGTGCCAGCAGCCGCGGACAGATAGGAGGCTATGGCTACACCTTC
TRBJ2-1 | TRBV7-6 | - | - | CASSPTPPRIEQFF | TGTGCCAGCAGCCCCACTCCCCCTAGGATTGAGCAGTTCTTC
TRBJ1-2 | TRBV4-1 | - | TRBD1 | CASSHSGTGRGYTF | TGCGCCAGCAGCCATAGTGGGACAGGGAGGGGCTACACCTTC
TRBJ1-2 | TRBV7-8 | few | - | CASTLGGWDTSF | TGTGCCAGCACCCTAGGGGGTTGGGACACCTCCTTC
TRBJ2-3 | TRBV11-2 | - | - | CASSLGTASTDTQYF | TGTGCCAGCAGCCTAGGCACGGCCTCCACAGATACGCAGTATTTT
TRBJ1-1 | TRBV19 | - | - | CASSIGQSEAFF | TGTGCCAGTAGTATAGGGCAGAGTGAAGCTTTCTTT
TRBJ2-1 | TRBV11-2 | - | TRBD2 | CASSWASGTSGYNEQFF | TGTGCCAGCAGCTGGGCCTCCGGGACTAGCGGGTACAATGAGCAGTTCTTC
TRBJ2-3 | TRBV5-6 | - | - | CASSLGYSTDTQYF | TGTGCCAGCAGCTTGGGCTATAGCACAGATACGCAGTATTTT